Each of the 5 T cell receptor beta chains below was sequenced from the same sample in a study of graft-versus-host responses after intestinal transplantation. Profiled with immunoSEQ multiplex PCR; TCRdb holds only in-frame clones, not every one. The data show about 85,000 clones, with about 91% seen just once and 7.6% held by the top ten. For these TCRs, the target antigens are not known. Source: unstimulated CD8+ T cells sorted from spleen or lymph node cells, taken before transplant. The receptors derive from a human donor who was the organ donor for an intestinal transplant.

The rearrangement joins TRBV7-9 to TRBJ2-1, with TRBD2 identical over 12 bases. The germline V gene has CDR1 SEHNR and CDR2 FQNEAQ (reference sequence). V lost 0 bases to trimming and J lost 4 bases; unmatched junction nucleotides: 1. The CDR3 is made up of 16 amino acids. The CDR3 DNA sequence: TGTGCCAGCAGCTTAGCCCTAGCGGGAGGGTACAATGAGCAGTTCTTC. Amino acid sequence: CASSLALAGGYNEQFF.

The CDR3: CASSYSSGSSYEQYF. The CDR3, as DNA: TGTGCCAGCAGTTACTCTAGCGGGAGCTCCTACGAGCAGTACTTC. The chain recombines TRBV6-5 with TRBJ2-5; 9 nucleotides line up with TRBD2. The assigned J gene may be wrong: the sequence end matches TRBJ2-7 better. This CDR3 comprises 15 residues. Germline lookup yields CDR1 MNHEY and CDR2 SVGAGI.

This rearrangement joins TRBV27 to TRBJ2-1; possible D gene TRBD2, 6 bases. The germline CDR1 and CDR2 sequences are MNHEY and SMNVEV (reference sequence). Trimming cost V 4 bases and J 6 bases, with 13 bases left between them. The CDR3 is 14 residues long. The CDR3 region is CASSYGSPCNEQFF. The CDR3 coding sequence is TGTGCCAGCAGTTACGGGAGTCCTTGCAATGAGCAGTTCTTC.

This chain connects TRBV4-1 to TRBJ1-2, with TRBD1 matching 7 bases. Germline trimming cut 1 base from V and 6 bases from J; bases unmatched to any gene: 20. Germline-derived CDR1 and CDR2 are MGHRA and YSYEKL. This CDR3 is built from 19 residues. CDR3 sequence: CASSQAPALKTGARNGYTF. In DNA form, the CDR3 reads TGCGCCAGCAGCCAAGCCCCCGCCTTAAAAACAGGGGCGCGGAATGGCTACACCTTC.

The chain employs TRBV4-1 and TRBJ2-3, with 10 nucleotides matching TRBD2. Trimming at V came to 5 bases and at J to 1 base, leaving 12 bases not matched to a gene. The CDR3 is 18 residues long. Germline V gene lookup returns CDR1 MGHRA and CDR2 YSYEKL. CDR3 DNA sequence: TGCGCCAGCAGCGAAAATCCTACCGGGACTAGCGGCACAGATACGCAGTATTTT. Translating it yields CASSENPTGTSGTDTQYF.